There are many counts of the clone carrying this TCR beta chain. Its antigen is not known. This sample was included in a study of glioma-infiltrating T cells. TCR alpha and beta CDR3 regions were amplified from RNA using iRepertoire nested multiplex PCR. One-step reverse transcription and amplification started from approximately 100-400 ng of tissue mRNA or PBMC total RNA. TCRdb ran MiXCR on the multiplex PCR reads and lists one entry per CDR3 protein. The sample shows some 120,000 distinct CDR3 sequences, roughly 20% of them seen only once. Study-level results: CDR3 overlap between tissue and blood was very small. Above-expected tissue-blood divergence occurred in all gliomas, most in low-grade ones.

J gave up 2 bases and V 5 bases, and 9 bases lay outside the gene matches. The CDR3 is 16 residues long. Germline V gene sequence: CDR1 MNHNS, CDR2 SASEGT. This chain uses TRBV6-1 with TRBJ2-5, with 9 bases fitting TRBD2. This sequence originates from a human donor with low-grade glioma or glioblastoma, undergoing nonglioma brain surgery, or in good health (not recorded which). The specimen was glioma tissue, nonneoplastic brain tissue, or PBMCs (not recorded which). CDR3 sequence (DNA): TGTGCCAGCAGTCTTAGCGGGAGAGGTGGGCAAGAGACCCAGTACTTC. Encoded protein: CASSLSGRGGQETQYF.